This T cell receptor (beta chain) came from a study of CD8 T cells in Susac syndrome. An amount of RNA that ranged from about 0.45 to 1 ug was reverse transcribed with random hexamers. A multiplex approach, immunoSEQ multiplex PCR, amplified TCR beta CDR3 across 54 Vbeta and 13 Jbeta. MiXCR, run by TCRdb on the immunoSEQ multiplex PCR reads, gives a single entry per CDR3 protein. The top ten hold roughly 0.1% of the sample, which has over 150,000 distinct CDR3 sequences, about 93% seen once. The CDR3 loop spans 20 amino acids. The receptor comes from a human donor with multiple sclerosis. The chain recombines TRBV21-1 with TRBJ1-1; the tabulated D call, TRBD1, remains unverified against the DNA. TRBV21-1 is a pseudogene. Sequenced input: CD4+ T cells from PBMCs. CDR3 DNA sequence: TGTGCCAGCAGCAGCCCATGCCGGGACAGGGGTAAGGTGGGGGACACTGAAGCTTTCTTT. Translation gives CASSSPCRDRGKVGDTEAFF.